The present entry profiles one T cell receptor beta chain with its context. Its cognate antigen is unknown. The data were taken from a study of neurological immune-mediated disorders. Study-wide context: Of the multiple sclerosis patients, 34 in total, roughly 30 were relapsing-remitting and 3 were secondary progressive. The study's findings and limits: Healthy controls had more TCR clonal expansion than multiple sclerosis, which showed the least, whereas HTLV-1-associated myelopathy showed the most.

Unsorted libraries were generated from 2 million PBMCs held at -80 degrees C. 5'RACE generated cDNA with 10-nucleotide random UMIs. One entry per CDR3 protein, called by TCRdb with MiXCR from the 5' RACE reads. The data show some 66,000 distinct CDR3 sequences, with 3.5% to 5% seen just once and more than 2.5% held by the top ten. Sequenced material: PBMCs. This sequence originates from a man aged 50 or older with multiple sclerosis.

The CDR3 protein is CSARTSLGNEQFF. The CDR3 DNA reads TGCAGTGCTAGGACTAGCTTGGGCAATGAGCAGTTCTTC. The rearrangement joins TRBV20-1 to TRBJ2-1; 7 bases fit TRBD2. Germline assignment: CDR1 DFQATT and CDR2 SNEGSKA (reference sequence). V was pared by 3 bases and J by 6 bases, with 5 bases of the junction left unmatched. The CDR3 is 13 amino acids.